A single sample gave rise to the 29 T cell receptor beta chains below, sequenced in a study of early T cells in non-severe SARS-CoV-2 infection. From the 5' RACE reads, TCRdb called clonotypes with MiXCR, one entry per CDR3 protein. The table lists about 76,000 distinct CDR3 sequences, roughly 10% of them singletons, with over 3.5% in the top ten. The sequenced material came from whole blood. The receptors derive from an adult who was a healthcare worker with PCR-confirmed SARS-CoV-2 infection or an uninfected control (not recorded which).

This clonotype was seen repeatedly, ten times or more. The rearrangement links TRBV10-3 to TRBJ1-2, with D unclear. The V and J ends lost 2 bases and 4 bases respectively, with 8 bases between them. CDR1 is ENHRY and CDR2 is SYGVKD in the germline V gene. This CDR3 contains 13 residues. The CDR3 sequence: CAISEKDFYGYTF. In DNA form, the CDR3 reads TGTGCCATCAGTGAGAAGGACTTCTATGGCTACACCTTC.

Only a few counts were recorded for this clonotype. CDR3 residues: CASSEDTQYF. For the CDR3, the DNA is TGTGCCAGCTCAGAAGATACGCAGTATTTT. The chain uses TRBV18 and TRBJ2-3; no definite D call. Trimming cost V 5 bases and J 5 bases, with 2 bases left between them. There are 10 residues in the CDR3. The germline CDR1 and CDR2 sequences are KGHSH and LQKENI.

This clonotype has ten or more counts. The rearrangement joins TRBV6-2 or TRBV6-3 to TRBJ2-1; possible D gene TRBD1, 6 bases. Germline-derived CDR1 and CDR2 are MNHEY and SVGEGT. The CDR3 covers 14 residues. V lost 6 bases to trimming and J lost 1 base, with 10 bases between them. The CDR3 nucleotides are TGTGCCAGCAGCAACAGGGCATCCTACAATGAGCAGTTCTTC. Its translation is CASSNRASYNEQFF.

V usage is TRBV29-1 and J usage is TRBJ2-7; D gene unclear. The CDR3 runs 11 residues. Germline CDR1 SQVTM, CDR2 ANQGSEA. Trimming cost V 2 bases and J 4 bases, with 6 bases left between them. The CDR3 DNA sequence: TGCAGCGTTGAATGGGAATACGAGCAGTACTTC. Its translation is CSVEWEYEQYF.

In this sample, this clonotype turned up a few times. The chain employs TRBV6-2 or TRBV6-3 and TRBJ2-1, with 14 nucleotides matching TRBD2. V lost 0 bases to trimming and J lost 10 bases; unmatched junction nucleotides: 5. The CDR3 covers 16 residues. The germline CDR1 and CDR2 sequences are MNHEY and SVGEGT. In DNA form, the CDR3 reads TGTGCCAGCAGTTACTCGACTAGCGGGGGGGCCAGGGAGCAGTTCTTC. This sequence encodes CASSYSTSGGAREQFF.

This clonotype was counted ten times or more. The gene calls are TRBV29-1 and TRBJ1-2; D is perhaps TRBD1 (5 bases). Germline loops: CDR1 SQVTM, CDR2 ANQGSEA. The CDR3 loop spans 13 amino acids. The ends were cut back, 3 bases at V and 8 bases at J, with 16 bases in the middle. The CDR3 reads CSVEGDGGDGYTF. The CDR3 coding sequence is TGCAGCGTTGAGGGGGACGGTGGGGACGGCTACACCTTC.

This clonotype has more than one count but fewer than ten. The chain has TRBV7-3 and TRBJ2-1; TRBD1 agrees at 10 bases. This CDR3 is built from 15 residues. Germline trimming cut 5 bases from V and 9 bases from J; bases unmatched to any gene: 10. Germline-derived CDR1 and CDR2 are SGHTA and FQGTGA. CDR3 protein: CASSPISGQGSEQFF. DNA for the CDR3: TGTGCCAGCAGCCCCATTTCGGGACAGGGGAGTGAGCAGTTCTTC. The whole variable domain, filled in from reference TRBV7-3 and TRBJ2-1, reads GAGVSQTPSNKVTEKGKYVELRCDPISGHTALYWYRQSLGQGPEFLIYFQGTGAADDSGLPNDRFFAVRPEGSVSTLKIQRTERGDSAVYLCASSPISGQGSEQFFGPGTRLTVL.

The V gene is TRBV7-9, the J gene TRBJ1-1; D is unresolved. The V gene lost 3 bases and the J gene lost 8 bases, with 19 bases spanning the gap. The CDR3 totals 15 residues. Germline CDR1 reads SEHNR; CDR2 reads FQNEAQ (reference sequence). CDR3 sequence: CASSLLASQRREAFF. DNA for the CDR3: TGTGCCAGCAGCTTGCTGGCCTCACAGAGGCGGGAAGCTTTCTTT.

This clonotype was picked up many times. CDR3: CAIQGTGGSSYNEQFF. The DNA for the CDR3 is TGTGCCATCCAAGGGACAGGGGGAAGCTCCTACAATGAGCAGTTCTTC. V gene TRBV10-3 combines with J gene TRBJ2-1, with 11 nucleotides matching TRBD1. Germline V lookup: CDR1 ENHRY, CDR2 SYGVKD. V shed 8 bases, J shed 0 bases, and the junction held 6 bases outside the gene matches. This CDR3 spans 16 amino acids.

This clonotype was picked up a small number of times. The chain recombines TRBV6-5 with TRBJ2-1, with D unclear. Germline CDR1 is MNHEY and CDR2 is SVGAGI. Trimming stripped 7 bases from V and 0 bases from J, with 7 bases between. The CDR3 sequence is 13 residues long. The CDR3 DNA follows: TGTGCCAGCAACCCGAGCTCCTACAATGAGCAGTTCTTC. Its protein product is CASNPSSYNEQFF.

The chain links TRBV2 to TRBJ1-2; 7 bases agree with TRBD1. The CDR3 sequence is 15 residues long. J gave up 3 bases and V 4 bases, and 8 bases lay outside the gene matches. CDR1 and CDR2 from the germline V gene are SNHLY and FYNNEI. The chain's CDR3 is CASSGLRGRDYGYTF. The DNA for the CDR3 is TGTGCCAGCAGTGGACTGAGGGGGCGAGACTATGGCTACACCTTC. Using reference TRBV2 and TRBJ1-2 for the parts outside the CDR3, the full variable domain is EPEVTQTPSHQVTQMGQEVILRCVPISNHLYFYWYRQILGQKVEFLVSFYNNEISEKSEIFDDQFSVERPDGSNFTLKIRSTKLEDSAMYFCASSGLRGRDYGYTFGSGTRLTVV.

This clonotype was counted at least ten times. This chain joins TRBV6-5 and TRBJ1-3, with D perhaps TRBD1 (5 bases). Germline-derived CDR1 and CDR2 are MNHEY and SVGAGI. The length of the CDR3 is 15 residues. V lost 2 bases and J lost 0, with 8 bases in between. CDR3 protein: CASSYRGFSGNTIYF. The CDR3, as DNA: TGTGCCAGCAGTTACCGGGGGTTCTCTGGAAACACCATATATTTT.

To note about this clonotype: One end of the junction fails to match germline, which may point to a read error. The rearrangement links TRBV14 to TRBJ2-7, with 9 bases aligning to TRBD2. The CDR3 contains 18 residues. In germline, CDR1 is SGHDN, CDR2 FVKESK. The CDR3 nucleotides read TGTGCCAGCAGTCAAGGACAAGCGGGGGGCCATTTCTCCTACGAGCAGTACTTC. Residues: CASSQGQAGGHFSYEQYF.

This clonotype was picked up many times. The rearrangement uses TRBV5-1 and TRBJ2-1; 8 bases are a match to TRBD2. V lost 3 bases, J lost 10 bases, and 3 bases stayed unmatched. Looked up from germline, CDR1 is SGHRS and CDR2 is YFSETQ. This CDR3 spans 12 amino acids. The CDR3 spells CASSSTSGEQFF. Here the CDR3 DNA reads TGCGCCAGCAGCTCTACTAGCGGAGAGCAGTTCTTC.

In its sample, this clonotype was seen a few times. This rearrangement joins TRBV10-3 to TRBJ1-1, with 8 bases matching TRBD1. In germline, CDR1 is ENHRY, CDR2 SYGVKD. V trimming: 3 bases; J trimming: 3 bases; junction bases outside the gene matches: 3. The CDR3 runs to 14 residues. The CDR3 is CAISDSTGDTEAFF. CDR3 DNA: TGTGCCATCAGTGACTCGACAGGGGACACTGAAGCTTTCTTT.

The V call is TRBV7-3, the J call TRBJ2-2; tentative D call: TRBD1 (6 bases). The V end was cut by 5 bases, the J end by 7 bases, with 20 bases between. This CDR3 has 16 residues. Germline V gene data show CDR1 as SGHTA and CDR2 as FQGTGA. This CDR3 reads CASSPPQGGRNGELFF. The CDR3 bases are TGTGCCAGCAGCCCCCCACAGGGTGGGCGGAACGGGGAGCTGTTTTTT.

This clonotype was seen a handful of times. V and J are TRBV6-6 and TRBJ2-7, with TRBD1 matching over 7 bases. The CDR3 covers 14 residues. V was clipped by 3 bases and J by 5 bases; unmatched bases: 7. Germline values: CDR1 MNHNY, CDR2 SVGAGI (reference sequence). For the CDR3, the DNA is TGTGCCAGCAGTTATCCCGGGACAGCAGACGAGCAGTACTTC. The encoded protein is CASSYPGTADEQYF.

The CDR3 loop reads CSGDIQTDTQYF. CDR3 nucleotide sequence: TGCAGCGGGGACATCCAGACAGATACGCAGTATTTT. V and J are TRBV29-1 and TRBJ2-3; TRBD1 is a possible D gene (6 bases). Germline V lookup: CDR1 SQVTM, CDR2 ANQGSEA. The V and J ends lost 7 bases and 3 bases respectively, with 11 bases between them. This CDR3 is 12 amino acids long.

This clonotype came up a few times. The chain joins TRBV15 to TRBJ2-7; D is ambiguous. The ends were cut back, 0 bases at V and 3 bases at J, with 6 bases in the middle. Germline assignment: CDR1 LNHNV and CDR2 YYDKDF (reference sequence). CDR3 length: 13 amino acids. The CDR3: CATSRELDYEQYF. CDR3 DNA sequence: TGTGCCACCAGCAGAGAGTTAGACTACGAGCAGTACTTC.

This clonotype was recorded a few times. The rearrangement uses TRBV29-1 and TRBJ2-5; 7 positions match TRBD2. This CDR3 region has 11 residues. The junction had 2 bases not matched to a gene; V was cut back by 3 bases and J by 7 bases. Germline values: CDR1 SQVTM, CDR2 ANQGSEA. DNA of the CDR3: TGCAGCGTTGACCCGGGGGGGACCCAGTACTTC. Translated, it gives CSVDPGGTQYF.

This clonotype was observed a few times. The CDR3 nucleotides are TGTGCCAGCAACCTTAACAGGGTGAGGGCAGATACGCAGTATTTT. Protein sequence: CASNLNRVRADTQYF. The chain is built from TRBV12-3 or TRBV12-4 and TRBJ2-3, with a possible D match to TRBD1 (6 bases). Trimming removed 7 bases at V and 4 bases at J, with 18 bases between. The CDR3 runs to 15 residues.

As to this clonotype: Germline is not matched at one junction end, which may reflect a read error. The chain carries TRBV12-3 or TRBV12-4 and TRBJ1-2, with no clear D. There are 13 residues in the CDR3. The CDR3 sequence: CASSPLLSEREPF. CDR3 nucleotides: TGTGCCAGCAGTCCCCTCCTTTCAGAAAGAGAGCCCTTC.

V and J are TRBV4-2 and TRBJ2-7, with D possibly TRBD2 on 6 matching bases. The CDR3 has 16 amino acids. V was clipped by 0 bases and J by 2 bases, with 14 bases between them. Germline V gives CDR1 LGHNA, CDR2 YNFKEQ. Here the CDR3 DNA reads TGTGCCAGCAGCCAAGAGCCCGGGACTCTCGCCTACGAGCAGTACTTC. Translating it yields CASSQEPGTLAYEQYF.

This clonotype was detected ten times or more. This sequence joins TRBV6-5 and TRBJ2-2, with a possible D match to TRBD2 (6 bases). The CDR3 spans 17 residues. Germline V gives CDR1 MNHEY, CDR2 SVGAGI. V was trimmed by 7 bases and J by 5 bases, leaving 23 bases between them. The CDR3 DNA reads TGTGCCAGCACCCTTACTCCGGGGGAAGTTTCAACCGGGGAGCTGTTTTTT. It is translated as CASTLTPGEVSTGELFF.

The chain is built from TRBV7-9 and TRBJ1-1, with D perhaps matching TRBD1 (6 bases). Per the germline V gene, CDR1 is SEHNR and CDR2 is FQNEAQ (reference sequence). The V gene lost 2 bases and the J gene lost 1 base, with 17 bases spanning the gap. CDR3 length: 17 amino acids. CDR3 in DNA: TGTGCCAGCAGCTTATCCCCAGGGGAATCCCCGAACACTGAAGCTTTCTTT. Its protein is CASSLSPGESPNTEAFF.

This clonotype was seen repeatedly, ten times or more. This chain joins TRBV6-1 and TRBJ1-2, with 7 bases fitting TRBD1. The CDR3 length is 17 residues. V dropped 3 bases and J dropped 2; count of bases not matched to a gene: 12. Germline V lookup: CDR1 MNHNS, CDR2 SASEGT. The CDR3 bases are TGTGCCAGCAGTGATCTCCTCCGACAGGGCGGAAACTATGGCTACACCTTC. Amino acid sequence: CASSDLLRQGGNYGYTF.

The V call is TRBV3-1, the J call TRBJ2-7, with D possibly being TRBD1 (5 bases). CDR3 size: 14 residues. CDR1 and CDR2 from the germline V gene are LGHDT and YNNKEL (reference sequence). Trimming removed 4 bases at V and 4 bases at J, with 14 bases between. The CDR3 DNA reads as TGTGCCAGCAGCCCCCCAGGGTTCCCTTACGAGCAGTACTTC. The encoded protein is CASSPPGFPYEQYF.

This clonotype was detected many times. This chain connects TRBV2 to TRBJ2-1; D not certain. The CDR3 has 10 amino acids. Germline CDR1 SNHLY, CDR2 FYNNEI. V lost 7 bases and J lost 7, with 5 bases in between. Here the CDR3 DNA reads TGTGCCAGCAAGGTGAATGAGCAGTTCTTC. Translated, it gives CASKVNEQFF.

This clonotype has at least ten counts. This chain links TRBV10-1 with TRBJ2-7; 7 nucleotides align to TRBD1. V gave up 3 bases and J gave up 9 bases; unmatched junction bases: 8. The germline V gene encodes CDR1 WNHNN and CDR2 SYGVQD (reference sequence). The CDR3 runs 13 residues. Here the CDR3 DNA reads TGCGCCAGCAGTGAATCGCGGACAGGAGGGCAGTACTTC. It translates to CASSESRTGGQYF.